This is a list of T cell receptor beta chains from one sample in a study of post-analysis software for immune sequencing data. TCRdb processed the PCR reads anew with MiXCR; each CDR3 protein has one entry. The sample has 750,000 to 950,000 distinct CDR3 sequences, around 45% seen once. The sequenced sample was blood. Receptors were obtained from a girl between 5 and 17 years old with multiple sclerosis. CDR3s include the opening cysteine and the closing phenylalanine or tryptophan. The D gene is left open where the match is weak. Not all rows give a size; the values are once, few, many and, for expanded clones, a class.

J,D,size,V,DNA,CDR3
TRBJ2-3,.,few,TRBV12-1,TGTGCCAGCAGCTTTGTGCTAGCGGGAGTCAATGGTACAGATACGCAGTATTTT,CASSFVLAGVNGTDTQYF
TRBJ2-7,.,.,TRBV20-1,TGCAGTGCTAGGTCCTACCTCTCCTACGAGCAGTACTTC,CSARSYLSYEQYF
TRBJ2-1,.,few,TRBV5-1,TGCGCCAGCAGCTCTGAATCGGTGACCTACAATGAGCAGTTCTTC,CASSSESVTYNEQFF
TRBJ2-7,TRBD2,.,TRBV15,TGTGCCACCAGCAGAGTGGGGGGGAGGGAATCCTACGAGCAGTACTTC,CATSRVGGRESYEQYF
TRBJ2-1,TRBD1,.,TRBV5-1,TGCGCCAGCGGGGGGGACAGGGGCAACGACAATGAGCAGTTCTTC,CASGGDRGNDNEQFF
TRBJ2-1,.,few,TRBV12-3/TRBV12-4,TGTGCCAGCTGCCCCCACCGGGCCCAGGATGGGGAGCAGTTCTTC,CASCPHRAQDGEQFF
TRBJ2-7,TRBD1,.,TRBV12-3/TRBV12-4,TGTGCCAGCAGTCAACGACAGGGATTTTCGTACTTC,CASSQRQGFSYF
TRBJ1-1,.,.,TRBV12-3/TRBV12-4,TGTGCCAGCACCGAGACAGTTCCTGGGAACACTGAAGCTTTCTTT,CASTETVPGNTEAFF
TRBJ2-5,TRBD1,.,TRBV7-3,TGTGCCAGCAGCCAGACAGGGAAGGCGGAGACCCAGTACTTC,CASSQTGKAETQYF
TRBJ2-1,TRBD2,.,TRBV4-3,TGCGCCAGCAGCCATGTCCCGCCGGGGGGTGAGCAGTTCTTC,CASSHVPPGGEQFF
TRBJ1-1,.,.,TRBV12-3/TRBV12-4,TGTGCCAGCAGATCTATCCGGGGAACCATGAACACTGAAGCTTTCTTT,CASRSIRGTMNTEAFF
TRBJ2-1,.,.,TRBV15,TGTGCCACCAGCAGGGGTCTGGGGACGGTCTACAATGAGCAGTTCTTC,CATSRGLGTVYNEQFF
TRBJ2-3,TRBD1,.,TRBV6-5,TGTGCCAGCGGAAGGGGGCTGTCGAATACGCAGTATTTT,CASGRGLSNTQYF
TRBJ2-7,.,.,TRBV6-1,TGTGCCAGCAGTGGGGACACCTACGAGCAGTACTTC,CASSGDTYEQYF
TRBJ2-7,TRBD2,few,TRBV5-6,TGTGCCAGCAGCTTCGGGCTTTGGGGGAGCGGGAGCGGGTCCTACGAGCAGTACTTC,CASSFGLWGSGSGSYEQYF
TRBJ1-1,TRBD1,.,TRBV27,TGTGCCAGCAGTCCCCACAGGGGCACTGAAGCTTTCTTT,CASSPHRGTEAFF
TRBJ2-3,.,few,TRBV7-9,TGTGCCAGCAGCCTCTCTCAACGCACAGATACGCAGTATTTT,CASSLSQRTDTQYF